This T cell receptor (beta chain) was sequenced during a study of T cells in Graves' hyperthyroidism and ophthalmopathy. V gave up 3 bases and J gave up 5 bases, with 13 bases separating them. Germline CDR1 is MNHNS and CDR2 is SASEGT. The CDR3 extends over 14 amino acids. Study observations and caveats: Prediction of ophthalmopathy progression came a median around 6 months pre-onset. Most clonotypes that expanded in the thyroid above 0.001 also showed up in blood.

Uncontrolled infection, other autoimmune disease, pregnancy or lactation disqualified patients from enrolment. Clinical symptoms, serum thyroxine, TRAb, thyroid ultrasound and orbital computed tomography established diagnosis. This clonotype showed up many times. Its target is not known. TCR beta CDR3 regions were amplified from RNA transcripts. Primed by the HTBI set, a first-round RT-PCR was run on the TCR CDR3. TCRdb re-analysed the multiplex PCR reads in MiXCR, keeping a single row per CDR3 protein. The sample has about 570,000 distinct CDR3 sequences, under 60% seen once. The clonotype was recovered from an adult woman with Graves' disease, either hyperthyroidism or ophthalmopathy (not recorded which). The sample was peripheral blood or thyroid tissue (not recorded which). The V and J genes are TRBV6-1 and TRBJ1-1; unclear D gene. The CDR3 reads CASSDDMEVTEAFF. CDR3 nucleotide sequence: TGTGCCAGCAGTGACGACATGGAAGTGACTGAAGCTTTCTTT.